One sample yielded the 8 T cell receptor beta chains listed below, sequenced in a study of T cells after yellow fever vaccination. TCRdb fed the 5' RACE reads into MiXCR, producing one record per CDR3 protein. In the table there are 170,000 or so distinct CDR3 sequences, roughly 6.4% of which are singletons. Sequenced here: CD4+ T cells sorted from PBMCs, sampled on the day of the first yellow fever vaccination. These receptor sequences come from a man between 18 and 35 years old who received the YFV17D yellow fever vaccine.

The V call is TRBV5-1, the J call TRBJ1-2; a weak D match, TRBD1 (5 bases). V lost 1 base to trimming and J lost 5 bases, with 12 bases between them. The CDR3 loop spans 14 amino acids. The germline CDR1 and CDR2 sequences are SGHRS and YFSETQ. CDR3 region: CASSLMDTSYGYTF. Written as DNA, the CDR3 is TGCGCCAGCAGCTTGATGGACACTTCTTATGGCTACACCTTC.

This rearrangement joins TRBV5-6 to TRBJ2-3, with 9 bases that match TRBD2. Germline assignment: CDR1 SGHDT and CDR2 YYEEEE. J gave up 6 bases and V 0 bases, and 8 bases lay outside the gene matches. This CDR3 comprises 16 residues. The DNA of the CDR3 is TGTGCCAGCAGCTTGGTGTTAGCGGGGGCTATGGATACGCAGTATTTT. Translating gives CASSLVLAGAMDTQYF.

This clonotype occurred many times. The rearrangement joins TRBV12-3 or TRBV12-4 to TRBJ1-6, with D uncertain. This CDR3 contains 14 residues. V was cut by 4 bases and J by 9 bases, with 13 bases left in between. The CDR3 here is CASSSVAVGSPLHF. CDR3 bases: TGTGCCAGCAGTTCCGTGGCAGTGGGTTCACCCCTCCACTTT.

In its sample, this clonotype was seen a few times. CDR3 residues: CASSLAKWASGGQPRSYNEQFF. The CDR3 DNA reads as TGTGCCAGCAGCTTAGCGAAGTGGGCTAGCGGGGGGCAGCCGAGGTCCTACAATGAGCAGTTCTTC. This chain links TRBV11-1 with TRBJ2-1; 11 bases are shared with TRBD2. CDR1 and CDR2 (germline): SGHAT, FQDESV (reference sequence). The CDR3 has 22 amino acids. The ends lost 0 bases at V and 1 base at J; junction bases unmatched: 17.

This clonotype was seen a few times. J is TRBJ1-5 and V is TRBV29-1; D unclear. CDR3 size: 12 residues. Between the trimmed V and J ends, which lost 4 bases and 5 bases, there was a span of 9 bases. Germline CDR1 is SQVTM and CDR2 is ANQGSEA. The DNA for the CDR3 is TGCAGCGTTGGGGCCGGAGATCAGCCCCAGCATTTT. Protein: CSVGAGDQPQHF.

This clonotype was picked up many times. The CDR3: CASIRGLASDTQYF. The DNA for the CDR3 is TGTGCCAGCATCCGGGGGCTAGCTTCCGATACGCAGTATTTT. The chain links TRBV7-2 to TRBJ2-3; D is perhaps TRBD1 or TRBD2 (6 bases each). Germline V gene data show CDR1 as SGHTA and CDR2 as FQGNSA. Trimming left V 7 bases short and J 6 bases short, with 17 bases between. This CDR3 has 14 amino acids.

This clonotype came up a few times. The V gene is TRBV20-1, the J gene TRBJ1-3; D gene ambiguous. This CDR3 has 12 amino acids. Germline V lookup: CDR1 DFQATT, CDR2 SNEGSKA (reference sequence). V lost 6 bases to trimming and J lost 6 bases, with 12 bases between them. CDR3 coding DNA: TGCAGTGCCCTCCTTCAGGAAAACACCATATATTTT. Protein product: CSALLQENTIYF.

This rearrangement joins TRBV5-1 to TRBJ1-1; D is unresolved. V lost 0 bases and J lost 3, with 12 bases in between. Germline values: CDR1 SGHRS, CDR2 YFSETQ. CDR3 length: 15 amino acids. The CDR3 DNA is TGCGCCAGCAGCTTGGCTGGCAGTCCTGACACTGAAGCTTTCTTT. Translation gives CASSLAGSPDTEAFF.